This is a list of T cell receptor beta chains from one sample in a study of blood T cell repertoires in COVID-19. Assay used: immunoSEQ multiplex PCR; TCRdb lists only in-frame clones, some missing. The table lists roughly 230,000 clones, about 88% of them singletons, with over 1.5% in the top ten. Sequenced: peripheral blood. These receptors originate from a man between 70 and 80 years old with acute or convalescent COVID-19. The CDR3 runs from the conserved cysteine through the conserved F or W. The order of the fields is J gene, clone size, V gene, D gene, CDR3 protein, CDR3 DNA. The D gene is left open where the match is weak. Clone size, where shown, is once, few, many, or a class for clones that have expanded.

TRBJ1-6 | NA | TRBV10-3 | NA | CATAGGPFFPLHF | TGTGCCACCGCCGGAGGCCCCTTTTTCCCCCTCCACTTT
TRBJ1-2 | NA | TRBV27 | NA | CASSRNRAENGYTF | TGTGCCAGCAGCAGGAACAGGGCTGAGAATGGCTACACCTTC
TRBJ2-1 | NA | TRBV24-1 | TRBD2 | CATSDPGRESNEQFF | TGTGCCACCAGTGATCCCGGGCGGGAGTCCAATGAGCAGTTCTTC
TRBJ1-4 | few | TRBV10-3 | TRBD1 | CAIRGQLNEKLFF | TGTGCCATCAGGGGACAGCTTAATGAAAAACTGTTTTTT
TRBJ1-1 | NA | TRBV4-2 | NA | CASSQESGSEAFF | TGTGCCAGCAGCCAAGAATCAGGCTCTGAAGCTTTCTTT
TRBJ2-1 | NA | TRBV28 | NA | CATSVNEQFF | TGTGCCACCTCTGTAAATGAGCAGTTCTTC
TRBJ1-5 | NA | TRBV6-5 | TRBD1 | CASSPGQGNQPQHF | TGTGCCAGCAGCCCCGGACAGGGAAATCAGCCCCAGCATTTT
TRBJ2-1 | NA | TRBV7-9 | NA | CASSRSPFSSYNEQFF | TGTGCCAGCAGTCGATCCCCATTTAGCTCCTACAATGAGCAGTTCTTC
TRBJ2-5 | NA | TRBV7-9 | TRBD2 | CASTTGGKETQYF | TGTGCCAGCACCACGGGGGGTAAAGAGACCCAGTACTTC
TRBJ2-1 | NA | TRBV7-2 | TRBD2 | CASSTGLAGGNEQFF | TGTGCCAGCAGCACCGGACTAGCGGGAGGGAATGAGCAGTTCTTC
TRBJ1-6 | NA | TRBV18 | NA | CASSLRLNSPLHF | TGTGCCAGCTCACTTCGACTTAATTCACCCCTCCACTTT
TRBJ1-2 | NA | TRBV7-9 | NA | CASSQGPTDYGYTF | TGTGCCAGCAGCCAGGGGCCGACAGATTATGGCTACACCTTC
TRBJ2-7 | NA | TRBV4-2 | TRBD1 | CASSQDPGQGLIEQYF | TGTGCCAGCAGCCAAGATCCGGGACAGGGGCTAATAGAGCAGTACTTC
TRBJ2-7 | NA | TRBV7-9 | NA | CASSFGQSSYEQYF | TGTGCCAGCAGCTTCGGACAGAGCTCCTACGAGCAGTACTTC
TRBJ1-2 | once | TRBV6-1 | NA | CASSEAGGRDYGYTF | TGTGCCAGCAGTGAAGCGGGGGGAAGGGACTATGGCTACACCTTC
TRBJ2-5 | NA | TRBV7-3 | NA | CASRQRTPLRETQYF | TGTGCCAGCAGACAAAGGACACCTCTCCGGGAGACCCAGTACTTC
TRBJ2-3 | NA | TRBV9 | TRBD2 | CASSVSPGGPADTQYF | TGTGCCAGCAGCGTATCTCCGGGAGGGCCCGCAGATACGCAGTATTTT
TRBJ1-1 | NA | TRBV11-2 | NA | CASSDPGDSQNTEAFF | TGTGCCAGCAGCGATCCCGGCGACAGCCAGAACACTGAAGCTTTCTTT
TRBJ2-3 | NA | TRBV7-3 | TRBD2 | CASSLGLADRSDTQYF | TGTGCCAGCAGCTTGGGACTAGCGGACAGGTCAGATACGCAGTATTTT
TRBJ2-6 | NA | TRBV2 | NA | CATHRASGANVLTF | TGTGCCACCCACAGGGCCTCTGGGGCCAACGTCCTGACTTTC
TRBJ2-1 | NA | TRBV27 | TRBD2 | CASTQGTSGVYNEQFF | TGTGCCAGCACCCAAGGTACTAGCGGGGTTTACAATGAGCAGTTCTTC
TRBJ1-6 | NA | TRBV25-1 | TRBD1 | CASSPLGTGGARNSPLHF | TGTGCCAGCAGTCCATTGGGGACAGGGGGCGCGAGAAATTCACCCCTCCACTTT
TRBJ1-1 | once | TRBV3-1/TRBV3-2 | TRBD1 | CASSQGTGIMNTEAFF | TGTGCCAGCAGCCAAGGGACAGGGATAATGAACACTGAAGCTTTCTTT
TRBJ2-1 | NA | TRBV4-1 | NA | CASSQEEAAVVNNEQFF | TGCGCCAGCAGCCAAGAGGAGGCGGCGGTGGTAAACAATGAGCAGTTCTTC
TRBJ2-7 | NA | TRBV6-4 | NA | CASSEPGAREQYF | TGTGCCAGCAGTGAACCGGGTGCTAGGGAGCAGTACTTC
TRBJ2-7 | few | TRBV5-4 | TRBD1 | CASSLGQGPYEQYF | TGTGCCAGCAGCCTCGGACAGGGTCCCTACGAGCAGTACTTC
TRBJ2-3 | NA | TRBV6-2/TRBV6-3 | NA | CASSIQAFTQYF | TGTGCCAGCAGCATACAGGCATTTACGCAGTATTTT
TRBJ2-7 | NA | TRBV3-1/TRBV3-2 | TRBD1 | CASSQVGTAYEQYF | TGTGCCAGCAGCCAAGTGGGGACAGCCTACGAGCAGTACTTC
TRBJ2-3 | NA | TRBV7-2 | TRBD2 | CASSYRLAGEEDTQYF | TGTGCCAGCAGCTACCGACTAGCGGGAGAAGAGGATACGCAGTATTTT
TRBJ1-3 | NA | TRBV3-1/TRBV3-2 | NA | CASSQEWGGPGNTIYF | TGTGCCAGCAGCCAAGAGTGGGGGGGGCCTGGAAACACCATATATTTT
TRBJ1-1 | NA | TRBV7-2 | NA | CASKIDRYTEAFF | TGTGCCAGCAAGATAGACAGGTACACTGAAGCTTTCTTT
TRBJ2-1 | NA | TRBV19 | TRBD2 | CASGGGPFGEQFF | TGTGCCAGTGGGGGGGGACCCTTTGGAGAGCAGTTCTTC
TRBJ2-7 | NA | TRBV27 | TRBD1 | CASSSGQVPYEQYF | TGTGCCAGCAGTTCCGGACAGGTACCCTACGAGCAGTACTTC
TRBJ2-2 | NA | TRBV4-2 | NA | CASSSGGGANTGELFF | TGTGCCAGCAGCTCAGGAGGCGGGGCCAACACCGGGGAGCTGTTTTTT
TRBJ2-1 | NA | TRBV7-7 | TRBD2 | CASSLGTSPHNEQFF | TGTGCTAGCAGCCTAGGGACTAGCCCTCACAATGAGCAGTTCTTC
TRBJ1-2 | once | TRBV28 | NA | CASSLGSYGYTF | TGTGCCAGCAGTTTAGGCAGCTATGGCTACACCTTC
TRBJ2-7 | once | TRBV7-6 | TRBD1 | CASSLSDREFNEQYF | TGTGCCAGCAGCTTATCGGACAGGGAATTTAACGAGCAGTACTTC
TRBJ1-1 | NA | TRBV3-1/TRBV3-2 | NA | CASSQENRIVGTEAFF | TGTGCCAGCAGCCAAGAGAACAGGATTGTCGGAACTGAAGCTTTCTTT
TRBJ2-3 | NA | TRBV29-1 | NA | CSVEAPAGSDTQYF | TGCAGCGTTGAAGCCCCGGCGGGGTCAGATACGCAGTATTTT
TRBJ2-5 | NA | TRBV2 | NA | CASSDLGGARETQYF | TGTGCCAGCAGTGACCTGGGGGGAGCCCGAGAGACCCAGTACTTC
TRBJ2-5 | NA | TRBV2 | NA | CASSVSVQETQYF | TGTGCCAGCAGTGTGTCAGTACAAGAGACCCAGTACTTC
TRBJ2-7 | NA | TRBV28 | NA | CASSPPRSYEQYF | TGTGCCAGCAGTCCGCCGAGATCCTACGAGCAGTACTTC
TRBJ2-6 | NA | TRBV19 | TRBD1 | CASSIGQGRSGANVLTF | TGTGCCAGTAGTATAGGACAGGGGAGGTCTGGGGCCAACGTCCTGACTTTC